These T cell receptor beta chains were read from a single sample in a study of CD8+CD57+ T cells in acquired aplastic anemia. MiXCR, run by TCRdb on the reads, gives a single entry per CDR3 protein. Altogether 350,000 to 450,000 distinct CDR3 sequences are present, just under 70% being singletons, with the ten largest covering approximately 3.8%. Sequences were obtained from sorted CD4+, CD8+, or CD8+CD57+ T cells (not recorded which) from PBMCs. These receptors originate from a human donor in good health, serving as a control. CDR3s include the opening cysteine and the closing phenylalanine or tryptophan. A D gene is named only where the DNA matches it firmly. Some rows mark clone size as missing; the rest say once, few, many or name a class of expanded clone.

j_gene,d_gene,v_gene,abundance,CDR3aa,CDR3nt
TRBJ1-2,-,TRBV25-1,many,CASSALIGRGSLRGYTF,TGTGCCAGCAGTGCCCTGATTGGTAGGGGGTCCCTTCGCGGCTACACCTTC
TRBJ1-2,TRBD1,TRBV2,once,CASSTTGGGTNYGYTF,TGTGCCAGCAGCACGACAGGGGGGGGAACTAACTATGGCTACACCTTC
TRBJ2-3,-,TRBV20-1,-,CSPKRPAPDRVTDTQYF,TGCAGTCCCAAAAGACCTGCCCCAGATAGGGTGACAGATACGCAGTATTTT
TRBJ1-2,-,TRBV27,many,CASRRGGIDGYTF,TGTGCCAGCAGGAGGGGGGGAATAGATGGCTACACCTTC
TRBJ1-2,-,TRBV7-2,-,CASSLRTGAEDYGYTF,TGCGCCAGCAGCCTGAGGACCGGAGCCGAAGACTATGGCTACACCTTC
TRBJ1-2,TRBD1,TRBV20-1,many,CSASGTGNYGYTF,TGCAGTGCATCCGGGACAGGGAACTATGGCTACACCTTC
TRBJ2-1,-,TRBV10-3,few,CAISESGGNEQFF,TGTGCCATCAGTGAGTCGGGCGGCAATGAGCAGTTCTTC
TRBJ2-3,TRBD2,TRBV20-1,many,CSARFLAGGPDTQYF,TGCAGTGCTAGGTTTCTAGCGGGGGGTCCAGATACGCAGTATTTT
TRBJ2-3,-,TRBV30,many,CAWSSGTDTQYF,TGTGCCTGGAGCAGCGGCACAGATACGCAGTATTTT
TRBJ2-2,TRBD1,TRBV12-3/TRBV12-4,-,CASGSDRAGTGELFF,TGTGCCAGTGGCTCGGACAGGGCAGGGACCGGGGAGCTGTTTTTT
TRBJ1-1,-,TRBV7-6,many,CASSASSKGTEAFF,TGTGCCAGCAGCGCCTCCAGTAAAGGGACTGAAGCTTTCTTT
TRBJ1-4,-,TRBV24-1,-,CATSDLERNNEKLFF,TGTGCCACCAGTGATTTAGAACGGAATAATGAAAAACTGTTTTTT
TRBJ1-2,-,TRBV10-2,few,CASSQTSYGYTF,TGCGCCAGCAGCCAGACTTCTTATGGCTACACCTTC
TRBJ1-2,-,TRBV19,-,CATARDGYTF,TGTGCCACCGCAAGGGATGGCTACACCTTC
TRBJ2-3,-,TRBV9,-,CASSVEGVDTQYF,TGTGCCAGCAGCGTAGAAGGGGTAGATACGCAGTATTTT
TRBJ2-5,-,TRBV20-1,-,CSARQGQETQYF,TGCAGTGCTAGACAGGGCCAAGAGACCCAGTACTTC
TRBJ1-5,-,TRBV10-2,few,CASPGGRQPQHF,TGCGCCAGCCCTGGGGGGAGGCAGCCCCAGCATTTT
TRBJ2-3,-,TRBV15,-,CATRRGNTNADTQYF,TGTGCCACCCGCCGTGGGAACACCAACGCAGATACGCAGTATTTT
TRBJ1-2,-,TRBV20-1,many,CSASTPTLYGYTF,TGCAGTGCTAGCACCCCCACACTCTATGGCTACACCTTC
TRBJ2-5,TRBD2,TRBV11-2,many,CASSTGTSGSWETQYF,TGTGCCAGCAGCACCGGGACTAGCGGATCTTGGGAGACCCAGTACTTC
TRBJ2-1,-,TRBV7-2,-,CASSPAAWRGSPQFF,TGTGCCAGTAGTCCAGCGGCGTGGCGGGGAAGTCCGCAGTTCTTC
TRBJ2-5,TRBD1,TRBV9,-,CASSPVGTGAEGTQYF,TGTGCCAGCAGCCCAGTGGGGACAGGGGCAGAGGGAACCCAGTACTTC
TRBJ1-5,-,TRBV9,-,CASSALTSGGSDNF,TGTGCCAGCAGCGCCCTGACTAGCGGGGGGTCAGATAATTTT
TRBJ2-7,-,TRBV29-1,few,CSAAGTSYEQYF,TGCAGCGCCGCCGGGACGAGCTACGAGCAGTACTTC
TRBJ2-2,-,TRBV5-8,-,CASSLMGANTGELFF,TGTGCCAGCAGCTTGATGGGGGCCAACACCGGGGAGCTGTTTTTT
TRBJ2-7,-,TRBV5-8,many,CASSYTGSSYEQYF,TGTGCCAGCAGCTACACAGGTTCTAGCTACGAGCAGTACTTC
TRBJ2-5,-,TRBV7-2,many,CAARAGAQETQYF,TGTGCCGCCAGGGCGGGGGCTCAAGAGACCCAGTACTTC